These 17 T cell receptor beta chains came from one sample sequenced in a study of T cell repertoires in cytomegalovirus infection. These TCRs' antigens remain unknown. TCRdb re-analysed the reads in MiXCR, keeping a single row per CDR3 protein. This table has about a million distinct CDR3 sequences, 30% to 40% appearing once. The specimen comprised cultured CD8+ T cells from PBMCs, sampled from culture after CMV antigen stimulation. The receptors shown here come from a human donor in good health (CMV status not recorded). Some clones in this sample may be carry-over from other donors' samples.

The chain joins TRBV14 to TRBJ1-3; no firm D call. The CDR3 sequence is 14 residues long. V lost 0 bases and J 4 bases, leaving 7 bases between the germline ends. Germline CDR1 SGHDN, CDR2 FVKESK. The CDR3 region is CASSQDVSGNTIYF. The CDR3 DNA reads TGTGCCAGCAGCCAAGATGTCTCGGGAAACACCATATATTTT.

The CDR3 region is CASSHRGGVLNTEAFF. The CDR3 DNA reads TGTGCCAGCAGCCACCGGGGGGGTGTCTTGAACACTGAAGCTTTCTTT. The V call is TRBV13, the J call TRBJ1-1; TRBD1 might be the D (5 bases). There are 16 residues in the CDR3. The V end was cut by 5 bases, the J end by 0 bases, with 16 bases between. Per the germline V gene, CDR1 is PRHDT and CDR2 is FYEKMQ (reference sequence).

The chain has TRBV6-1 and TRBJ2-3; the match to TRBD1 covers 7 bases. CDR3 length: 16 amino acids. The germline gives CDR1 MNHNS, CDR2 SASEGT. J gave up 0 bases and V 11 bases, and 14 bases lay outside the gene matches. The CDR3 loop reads CACWTGFPPSTDTQYF. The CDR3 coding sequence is TGTGCCTGTTGGACAGGTTTTCCACCTAGCACAGATACGCAGTATTTT.

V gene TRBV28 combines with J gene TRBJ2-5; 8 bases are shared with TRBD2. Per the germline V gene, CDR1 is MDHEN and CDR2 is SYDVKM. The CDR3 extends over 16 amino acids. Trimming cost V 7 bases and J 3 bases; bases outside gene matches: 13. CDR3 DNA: TGTGCCAGCACCAAACCTGGTCCGACTAGCGAAGAGACCCAGTACTTC. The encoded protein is CASTKPGPTSEETQYF.

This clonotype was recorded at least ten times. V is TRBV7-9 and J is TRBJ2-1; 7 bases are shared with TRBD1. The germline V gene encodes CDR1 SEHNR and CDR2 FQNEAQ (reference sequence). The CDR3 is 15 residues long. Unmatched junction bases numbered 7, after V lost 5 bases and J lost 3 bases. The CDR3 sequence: CASSPGTAHYNEQFF. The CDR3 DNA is TGTGCCAGCAGCCCAGGGACAGCCCACTACAATGAGCAGTTCTTC.

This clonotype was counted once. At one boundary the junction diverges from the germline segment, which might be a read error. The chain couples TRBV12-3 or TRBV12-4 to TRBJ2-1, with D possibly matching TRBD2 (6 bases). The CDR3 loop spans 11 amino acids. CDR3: CASSFSGLPNF. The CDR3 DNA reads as TGTGCCAGCAGCTTCTCGGGACTGCCGAACTTC.

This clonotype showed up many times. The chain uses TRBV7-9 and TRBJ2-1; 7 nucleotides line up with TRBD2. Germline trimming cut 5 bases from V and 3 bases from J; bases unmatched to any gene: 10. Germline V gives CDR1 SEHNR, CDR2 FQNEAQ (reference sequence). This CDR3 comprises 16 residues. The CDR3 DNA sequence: TGTGCCAGCAGCGGGGGGGACTCATACCACTACAATGAGCAGTTCTTC. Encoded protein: CASSGGDSYHYNEQFF. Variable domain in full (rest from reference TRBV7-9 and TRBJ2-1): DTGVSQNPRHKITKRGQNVTFRCDPISEHNRLYWYRQTLGQGPEFLTYFQNEAQLEKSRLLSDRFSAERPKGSFSTLEIQRTEQGDSAMYLCASSGGDSYHYNEQFFGPGTRLTVL.

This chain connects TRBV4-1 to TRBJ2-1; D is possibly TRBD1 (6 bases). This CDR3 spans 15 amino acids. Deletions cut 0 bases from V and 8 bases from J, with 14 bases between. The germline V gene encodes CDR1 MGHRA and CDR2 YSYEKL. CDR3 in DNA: TGCGCCAGCAGCCAAGAGGTTAGGGGGAACCATGAGCAGTTCTTC. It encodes CASSQEVRGNHEQFF.

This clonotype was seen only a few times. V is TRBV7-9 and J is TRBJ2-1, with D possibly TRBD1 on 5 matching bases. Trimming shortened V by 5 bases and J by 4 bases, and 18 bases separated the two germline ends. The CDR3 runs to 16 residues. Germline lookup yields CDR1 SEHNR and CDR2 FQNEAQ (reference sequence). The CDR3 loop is CASSAWTPKGYNEQFF. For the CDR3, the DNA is TGTGCCAGCAGCGCGTGGACCCCGAAGGGGTACAATGAGCAGTTCTTC.

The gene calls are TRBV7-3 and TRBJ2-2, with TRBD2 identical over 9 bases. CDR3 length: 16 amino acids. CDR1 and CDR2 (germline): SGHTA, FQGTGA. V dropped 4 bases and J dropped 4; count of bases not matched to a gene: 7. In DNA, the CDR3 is TGTGCCAGCAGCTCGGGACTAGCCAGCGGCACCGGGGAGCTGTTTTTT. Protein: CASSSGLASGTGELFF.

CDR3: CSVPPAGGRETQYF. CDR3 nucleotide sequence: TGCAGTGTACCCCCTGCCGGGGGAAGAGAGACCCAGTACTTC. The chain joins TRBV20-1 to TRBJ2-5; D is possibly TRBD2 (6 bases). This CDR3 has 14 amino acids. V lost 7 bases to trimming and J lost 4 bases, with 19 bases between them. The germline CDR1 and CDR2 sequences are DFQATT and SNEGSKA (reference sequence).

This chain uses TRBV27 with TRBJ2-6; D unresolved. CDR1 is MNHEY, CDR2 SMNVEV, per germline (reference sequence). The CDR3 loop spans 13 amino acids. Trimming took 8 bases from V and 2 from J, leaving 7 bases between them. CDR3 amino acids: CASGETGANVLTF. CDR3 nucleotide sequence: TGTGCCAGCGGGGAAACTGGGGCCAACGTCCTGACTTTC.

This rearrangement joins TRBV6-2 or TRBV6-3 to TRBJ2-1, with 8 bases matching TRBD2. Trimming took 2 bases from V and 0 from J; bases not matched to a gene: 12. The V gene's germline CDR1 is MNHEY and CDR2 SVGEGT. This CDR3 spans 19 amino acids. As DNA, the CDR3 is TGTGCCAGCAGTTACAATTCCGGGGGGGCCCCAAGCTCCTACAATGAGCAGTTCTTC. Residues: CASSYNSGGAPSSYNEQFF.

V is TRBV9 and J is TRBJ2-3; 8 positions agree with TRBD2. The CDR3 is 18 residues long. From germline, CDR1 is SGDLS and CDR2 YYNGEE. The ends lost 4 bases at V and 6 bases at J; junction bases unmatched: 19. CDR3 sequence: CASSSPIGGGPVQDTQYF. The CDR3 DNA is TGTGCCAGCAGCTCCCCGATTGGCGGGGGGCCTGTGCAGGATACGCAGTATTTT.

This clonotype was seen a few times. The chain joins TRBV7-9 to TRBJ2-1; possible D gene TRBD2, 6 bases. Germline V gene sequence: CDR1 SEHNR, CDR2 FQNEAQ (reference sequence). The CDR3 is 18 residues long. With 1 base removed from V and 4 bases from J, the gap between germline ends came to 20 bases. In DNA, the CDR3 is TGTGCCAGCAGCTTAGGGTTAGCGGAGACCCACCTATACAATGAGCAGTTCTTC. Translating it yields CASSLGLAETHLYNEQFF. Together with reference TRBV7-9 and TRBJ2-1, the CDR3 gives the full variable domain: DTGVSQNPRHKITKRGQNVTFRCDPISEHNRLYWYRQTLGQGPEFLTYFQNEAQLEKSRLLSDRFSAERPKGSFSTLEIQRTEQGDSAMYLCASSLGLAETHLYNEQFFGPGTRLTVL.

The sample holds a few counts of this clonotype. The DNA of the CDR3 is TGTGCCACCAGGGGAGGGGGACAGGGCCGGGGTTACGAGCAGTACGTC. This translates into CATRGGGQGRGYEQYV. The V call is TRBV15, the J call TRBJ2-7; 9 nucleotides agree with TRBD1. V shed 6 bases and J 4 bases; nucleotides not matched to a gene: 13. This CDR3 has 16 residues. Germline V CDR1 and CDR2: LNHNV, YYDKDF (reference sequence).

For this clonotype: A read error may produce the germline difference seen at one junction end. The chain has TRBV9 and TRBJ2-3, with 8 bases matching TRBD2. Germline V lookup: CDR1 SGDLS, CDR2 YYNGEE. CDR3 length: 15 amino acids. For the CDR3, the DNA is TGTGTCAGCAGCCCCTCGGTGACTAGCGCAGATACGCAGTATTTT. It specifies CVSSPSVTSADTQYF. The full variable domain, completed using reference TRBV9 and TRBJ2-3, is DSGVTQTPKHLITATGQRVTLRCSPRSGDLSVYWYQQSLDQGLQFLIQYYNGEERAKGNILERFSAQQFPDLHSELNLSSLELGDSALYFCVSSPSVTSADTQYFGPGTRLTVL.